The present T cell receptor beta chain was sequenced within a study of T cells of healthy individuals. TCRdb re-called the 5' RACE reads through MiXCR, storing one row per CDR3 protein. The sample shows about 53,000 distinct CDR3 sequences, under 15% of them seen only once. Trimming removed 2 bases from V and 6 bases from J, with 11 bases in between. Per germline, CDR1 LGHDT and CDR2 YNNKEL (reference sequence). The CDR3 runs 13 residues. This chain uses TRBV3-1 with TRBJ2-7; D is tentatively TRBD1 or TRBD2 (5 bases each). The sequence derives from a human donor in good health. The CDR3: CASSQRGAGEQYF. The CDR3 region has the DNA TGTGCCAGCAGCCAACGTGGGGCGGGCGAGCAGTACTTC.